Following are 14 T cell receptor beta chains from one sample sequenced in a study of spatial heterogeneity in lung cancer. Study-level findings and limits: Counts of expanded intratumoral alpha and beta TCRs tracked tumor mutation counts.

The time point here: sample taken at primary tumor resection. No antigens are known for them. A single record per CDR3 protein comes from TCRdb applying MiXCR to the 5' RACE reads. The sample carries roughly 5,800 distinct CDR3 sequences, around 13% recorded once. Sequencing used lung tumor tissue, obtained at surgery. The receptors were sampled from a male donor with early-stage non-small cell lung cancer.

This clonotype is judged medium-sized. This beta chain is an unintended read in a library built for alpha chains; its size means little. The DNA for the CDR3 is TGTGCCAGCAGCCTGGGGTTCTCCTACGAGCAGTACTTC. Residues: CASSLGFSYEQYF. The gene calls are TRBV7-9 and TRBJ2-7, with D unresolved. CDR1 SEHNR and CDR2 FQNEAQ come from the germline V gene (reference sequence). This CDR3 comprises 13 residues. Trimming shortened V by 5 bases and J by 0 bases, and 8 bases separated the two germline ends.

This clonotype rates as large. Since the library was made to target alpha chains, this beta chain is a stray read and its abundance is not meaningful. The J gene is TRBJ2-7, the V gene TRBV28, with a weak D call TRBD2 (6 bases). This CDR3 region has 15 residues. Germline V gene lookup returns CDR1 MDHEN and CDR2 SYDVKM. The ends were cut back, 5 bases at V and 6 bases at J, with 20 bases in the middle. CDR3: CASSQTFGGIGEQYF. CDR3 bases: TGTGCCAGCAGTCAAACCTTTGGGGGGATTGGCGAGCAGTACTTC. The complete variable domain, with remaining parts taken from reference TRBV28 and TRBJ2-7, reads DVKVTQSSRYLVKRTGEKVFLECVQDMDHENMFWYRQDPGLGLRLIYFSYDVKMKEKGDIPEGYSVSREKKERFSLILESASTNQTSMYLCASSQTFGGIGEQYFGPGTRLTVT.

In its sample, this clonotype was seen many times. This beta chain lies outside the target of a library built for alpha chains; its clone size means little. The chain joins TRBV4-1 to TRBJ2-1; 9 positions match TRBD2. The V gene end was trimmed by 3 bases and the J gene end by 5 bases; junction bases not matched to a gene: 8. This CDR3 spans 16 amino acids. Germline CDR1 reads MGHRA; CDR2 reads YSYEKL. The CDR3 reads CASSQESGRIHNEQFF. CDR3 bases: TGCGCCAGCAGCCAGGAGAGCGGGAGGATCCACAATGAGCAGTTCTTC.

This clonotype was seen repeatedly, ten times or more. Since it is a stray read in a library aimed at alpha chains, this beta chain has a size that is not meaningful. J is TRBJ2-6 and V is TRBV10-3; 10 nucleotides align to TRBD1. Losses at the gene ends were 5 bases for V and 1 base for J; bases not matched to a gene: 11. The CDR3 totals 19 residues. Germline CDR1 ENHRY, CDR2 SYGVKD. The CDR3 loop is CAISPPGTGADSGANVLTF. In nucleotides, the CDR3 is TGTGCCATCAGTCCCCCCGGGACAGGGGCGGATTCTGGGGCCAACGTCCTGACTTTC.

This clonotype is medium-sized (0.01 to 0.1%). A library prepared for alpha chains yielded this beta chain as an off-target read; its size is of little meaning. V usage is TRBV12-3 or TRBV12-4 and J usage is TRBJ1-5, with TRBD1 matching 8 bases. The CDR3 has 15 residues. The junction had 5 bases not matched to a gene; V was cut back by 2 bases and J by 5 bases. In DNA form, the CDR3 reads TGTGCCAGCAGTTTACGGGCAGGGGGCGATCAGCCCCAGCATTTT. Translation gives CASSLRAGGDQPQHF.

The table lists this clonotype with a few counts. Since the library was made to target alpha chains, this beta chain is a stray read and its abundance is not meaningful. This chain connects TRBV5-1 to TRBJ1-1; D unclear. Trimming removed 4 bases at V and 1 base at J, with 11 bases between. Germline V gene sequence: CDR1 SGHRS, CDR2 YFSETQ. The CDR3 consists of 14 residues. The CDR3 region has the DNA TGCGCCAGCAGCCCGTTAATTCAGAACACTGAAGCTTTCTTT. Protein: CASSPLIQNTEAFF.

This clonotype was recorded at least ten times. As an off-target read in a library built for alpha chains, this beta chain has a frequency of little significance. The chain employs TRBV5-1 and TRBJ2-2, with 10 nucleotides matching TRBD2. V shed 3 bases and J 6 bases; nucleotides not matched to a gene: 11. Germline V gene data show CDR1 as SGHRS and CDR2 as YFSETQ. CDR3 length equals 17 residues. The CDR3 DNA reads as TGCGCCAGCAGCTCAACGTCACTAGCGGGACCGTCCGGGGAGCTGTTTTTT. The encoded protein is CASSSTSLAGPSGELFF.

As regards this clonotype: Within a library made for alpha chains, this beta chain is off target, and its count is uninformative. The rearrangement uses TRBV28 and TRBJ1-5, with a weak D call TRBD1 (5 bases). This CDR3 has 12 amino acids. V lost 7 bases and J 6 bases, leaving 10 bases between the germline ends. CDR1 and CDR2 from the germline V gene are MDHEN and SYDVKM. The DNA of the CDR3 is TGTGCCAGCAATCTAGGGACTCAGCCCCAGCATTTT. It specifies CASNLGTQPQHF.

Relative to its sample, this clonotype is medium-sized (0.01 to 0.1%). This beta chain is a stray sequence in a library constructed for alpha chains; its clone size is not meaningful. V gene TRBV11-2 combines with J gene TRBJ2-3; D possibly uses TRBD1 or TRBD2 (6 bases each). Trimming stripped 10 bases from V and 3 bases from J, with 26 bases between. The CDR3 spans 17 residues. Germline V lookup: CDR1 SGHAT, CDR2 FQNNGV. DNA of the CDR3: TGTGCCACCCGACCCGGGGGCTGGCAGGACCGGACAGATACGCAGTATTTT. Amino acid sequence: CATRPGGWQDRTDTQYF.

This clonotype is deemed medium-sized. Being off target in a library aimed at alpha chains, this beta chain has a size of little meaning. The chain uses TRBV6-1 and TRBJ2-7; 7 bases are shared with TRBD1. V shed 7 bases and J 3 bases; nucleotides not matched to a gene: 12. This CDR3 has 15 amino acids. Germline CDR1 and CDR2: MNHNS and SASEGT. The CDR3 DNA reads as TGTGCCAGCAACGTTGCACCGGGACAGAGCTACGAGCAGTACTTC. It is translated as CASNVAPGQSYEQYF.

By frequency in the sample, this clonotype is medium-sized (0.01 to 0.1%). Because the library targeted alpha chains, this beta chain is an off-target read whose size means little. The DNA of the CDR3 is TGTGCCAGCAGCTTGCGGCTACAAAGGGCTGGGGCCAACGTCCTGACTTTC. Its protein product is CASSLRLQRAGANVLTF. The genes are TRBV7-9 and TRBJ2-6; D remains unclear. Germline values: CDR1 SEHNR, CDR2 FQNEAQ (reference sequence). There are 17 residues in the CDR3. V lost 3 bases to trimming and J lost 2 bases, with 14 bases between them.

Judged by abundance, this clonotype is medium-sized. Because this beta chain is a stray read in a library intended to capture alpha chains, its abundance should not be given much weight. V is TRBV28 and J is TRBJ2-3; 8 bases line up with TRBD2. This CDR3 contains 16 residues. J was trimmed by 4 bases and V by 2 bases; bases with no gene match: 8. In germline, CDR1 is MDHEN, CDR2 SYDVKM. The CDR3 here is CASSLAAGVMPDTQYF. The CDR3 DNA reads TGTGCCAGCAGTTTAGCAGCGGGAGTTATGCCAGATACGCAGTATTTT. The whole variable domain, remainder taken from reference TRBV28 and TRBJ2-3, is DVKVTQSSRYLVKRTGEKVFLECVQDMDHENMFWYRQDPGLGLRLIYFSYDVKMKEKGDIPEGYSVSREKKERFSLILESASTNQTSMYLCASSLAAGVMPDTQYFGPGTRLTVL.

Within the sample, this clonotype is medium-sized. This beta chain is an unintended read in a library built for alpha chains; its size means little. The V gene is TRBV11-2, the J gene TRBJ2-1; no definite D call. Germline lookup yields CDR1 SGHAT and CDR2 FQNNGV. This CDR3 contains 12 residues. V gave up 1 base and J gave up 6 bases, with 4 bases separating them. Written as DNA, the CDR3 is TGTGCCAGCAGCTTAGTTGTCAATGAGCAGTTCTTC. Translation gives CASSLVVNEQFF.

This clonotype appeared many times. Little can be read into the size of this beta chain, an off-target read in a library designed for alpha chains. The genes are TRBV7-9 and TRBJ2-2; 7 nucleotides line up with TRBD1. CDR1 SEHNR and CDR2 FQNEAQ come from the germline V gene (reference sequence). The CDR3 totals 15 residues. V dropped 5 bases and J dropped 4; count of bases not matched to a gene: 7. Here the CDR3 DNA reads TGTGCCAGCAGCACCCGGGACAGCTCCACCGGGGAGCTGTTTTTT. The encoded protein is CASSTRDSSTGELFF.